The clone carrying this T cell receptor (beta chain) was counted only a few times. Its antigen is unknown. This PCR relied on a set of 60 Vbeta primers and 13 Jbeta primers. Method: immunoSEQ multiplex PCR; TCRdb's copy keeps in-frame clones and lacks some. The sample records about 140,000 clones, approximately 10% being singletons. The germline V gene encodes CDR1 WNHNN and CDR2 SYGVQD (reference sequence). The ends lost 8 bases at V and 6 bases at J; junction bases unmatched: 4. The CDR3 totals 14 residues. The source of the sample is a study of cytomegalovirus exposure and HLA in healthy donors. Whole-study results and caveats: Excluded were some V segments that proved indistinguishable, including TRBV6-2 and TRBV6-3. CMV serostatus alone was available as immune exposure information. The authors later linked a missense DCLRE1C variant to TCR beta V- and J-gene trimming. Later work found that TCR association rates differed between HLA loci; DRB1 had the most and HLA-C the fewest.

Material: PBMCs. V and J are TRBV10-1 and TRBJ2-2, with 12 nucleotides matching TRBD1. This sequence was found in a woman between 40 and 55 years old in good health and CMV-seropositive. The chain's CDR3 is CASAGQGASGELFF. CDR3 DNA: TGCGCCAGCGCGGGACAGGGGGCGTCCGGGGAGCTGTTTTTT.